This TCR beta chain appears in the sequencing data of a study of spatial heterogeneity in lung cancer. Study information: Alpha-chain sequences were detected in numbers that were consistently lower than beta-chain sequences.

The CDR3 extends over 12 amino acids. Trimming took 9 bases from V and 3 from J; bases not matched to a gene: 2. The germline gives CDR1 MNHNY, CDR2 SVGAGI (reference sequence). As concerns this clonotype: Its antigen is still unknown.

TCRdb reprocessed the 5' RACE reads via MiXCR and lists one record per CDR3 protein. Of about 25,000 distinct CDR3 sequences in the sample, 8.8% are singletons; the top ten hold less than 9.5%. Study-wide results and caveats: Expanded alpha and beta TCR counts within tumors tracked tumor mutation counts.

Time point here: sample taken at primary tumor resection. The sample here was lung tumor tissue, taken at surgery. The chain uses TRBV6-6 and TRBJ1-1; 9 positions match TRBD1. This TCR came from a male donor with early-stage non-small cell lung cancer. CDR3 DNA: TGTGCCAGTAGACAGGGGGACACTGAAGCTTTCTTT. Amino acid sequence: CASRQGDTEAFF.